This TCR beta chain was found in a study of blood T cells in healthy people across ages. For the second PCR, which ran for about 7 to 11 cycles, a sample-barcoded 5' primer and a J-beta primer mix were used. TCRdb processed the 5' RACE reads anew with MiXCR; each CDR3 protein has one entry. The table has under 2,000,000 distinct CDR3 sequences, less than 50% seen once. CDR1 and CDR2 (germline): SGHTA, FQGNSA. Trimming shortened V by 3 bases and J by 6 bases, and 14 bases separated the two germline ends. The CDR3 is 14 residues long. Sequencing input: blood. This chain links TRBV7-2 with TRBJ1-2; D is unclear. The clonotype comes from a woman aged 40 to 50 in good health. The CDR3 is CASSFFRGGNGYTF. For the CDR3, the DNA is TGTGCCAGCAGCTTTTTCCGGGGAGGGAATGGCTACACCTTC.